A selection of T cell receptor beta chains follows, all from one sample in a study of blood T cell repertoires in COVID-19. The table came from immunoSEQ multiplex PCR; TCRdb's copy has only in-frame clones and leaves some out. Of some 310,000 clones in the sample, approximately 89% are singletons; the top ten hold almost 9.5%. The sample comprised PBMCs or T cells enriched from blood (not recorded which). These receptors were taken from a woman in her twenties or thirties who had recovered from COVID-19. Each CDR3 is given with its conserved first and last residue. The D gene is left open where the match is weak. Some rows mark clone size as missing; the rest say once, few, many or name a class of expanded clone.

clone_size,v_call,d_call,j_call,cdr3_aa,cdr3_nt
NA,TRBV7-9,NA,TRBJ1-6,CASSLEANSPLHF,TGTGCCAGCAGCCTCGAGGCGAATTCACCCCTCCACTTT
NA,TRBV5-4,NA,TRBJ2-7,CASSPGTPLTYEQYF,TGTGCCAGCAGCCCCGGGACTCCCTTAACCTACGAGCAGTACTTC
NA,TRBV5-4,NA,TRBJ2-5,CASSKTGISAGETQYF,TGTGCCAGCAGCAAGACGGGTATTAGTGCCGGGGAGACCCAGTACTTC
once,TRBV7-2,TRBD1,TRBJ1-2,CASSLDRDSFYGYTF,TGTGCCAGCAGCTTAGACAGGGACAGCTTCTATGGCTACACCTTC
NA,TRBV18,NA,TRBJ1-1,CASSPGAAGSTEAFF,TGTGCCAGCTCACCGGGGGCGGCCGGTAGCACTGAAGCTTTCTTT
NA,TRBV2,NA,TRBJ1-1,CASSEGAWDTEAFF,TGTGCCAGCAGTGAGGGGGCGTGGGACACTGAAGCTTTCTTT
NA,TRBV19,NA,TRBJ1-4,CASSPTPQEEKLFF,TGTGCCAGTAGCCCGACACCCCAAGAGGAAAAACTGTTTTTT
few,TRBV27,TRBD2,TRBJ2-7,CASSRQQGGTYEQYF,TGTGCCAGCAGTCGCCAGCAGGGAGGGACCTACGAGCAGTACTTC
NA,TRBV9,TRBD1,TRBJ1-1,CASSVLGGAVTEAFF,TGTGCCAGCAGCGTACTAGGGGGCGCGGTCACTGAAGCTTTCTTT
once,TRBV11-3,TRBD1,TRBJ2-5,CASSPGTGDNQETQYF,TGTGCCAGCAGCCCCGGGACAGGGGACAATCAAGAGACCCAGTACTTC
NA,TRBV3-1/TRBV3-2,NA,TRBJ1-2,CASTLGEKDYGYTF,TGTGCCAGCACCCTAGGTGAGAAGGACTATGGCTACACCTTC
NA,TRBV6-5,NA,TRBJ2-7,CASTYYEQYF,TGTGCCAGCACCTATTACGAGCAGTACTTC
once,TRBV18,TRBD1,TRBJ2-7,CASSLTGEEQYF,TGTGCCAGCTCTCTAACAGGGGAAGAGCAGTACTTC
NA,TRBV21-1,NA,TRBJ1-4,CASSKAGPYNEKLFF,TGTGCCAGCAGCAAAGCGGGCCCTTATAATGAAAAACTGTTTTTT
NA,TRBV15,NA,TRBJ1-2,CATSILRGGYGYTF,TGTGCCACCAGCATCCTTAGGGGCGGCTATGGCTACACCTTC
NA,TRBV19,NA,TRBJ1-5,CASSMAPGGYSNQPQHF,TGTGCCAGTAGTATGGCCCCGGGGGGATATAGCAATCAGCCCCAGCATTTT
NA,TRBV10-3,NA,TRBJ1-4,CAISDALRGGATNEKLFF,TGTGCCATCAGTGATGCTCTCCGGGGAGGTGCAACTAATGAAAAACTGTTTTTT
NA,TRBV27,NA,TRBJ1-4,CASRGGRTVATNEKLFF,TGTGCCAGCCGGGGGGGGAGGACTGTGGCAACTAATGAAAAACTGTTTTTT
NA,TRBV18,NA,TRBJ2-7,CASSPSQESSYEQYF,TGTGCCAGCTCACCTTCACAGGAGAGCTCCTACGAGCAGTACTTC
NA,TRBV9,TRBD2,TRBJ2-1,CASSARTGTSGRDYNEQFF,TGTGCCAGCAGCGCCCGGACAGGGACTAGCGGGAGGGACTACAATGAGCAGTTCTTC
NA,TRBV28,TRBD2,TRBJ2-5,CASTFLAEGGTQYF,TGTGCCAGCACCTTCCTAGCGGAGGGAGGGACCCAGTACTTC
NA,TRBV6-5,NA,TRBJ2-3,CASSLRDSRTDTQYF,TGTGCCAGCAGTTTACGGGACTCCCGCACAGATACGCAGTATTTT
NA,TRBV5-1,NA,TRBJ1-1,CASSFWGGTEAFF,TGCGCCAGCAGCTTTTGGGGCGGCACTGAAGCTTTCTTT
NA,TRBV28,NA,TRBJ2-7,CATLEGLRINEQYF,TGTGCCACCCTTGAGGGTCTGAGAATCAACGAGCAGTACTTC
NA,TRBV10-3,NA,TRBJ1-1,CAISVRGSNTEAFF,TGTGCCATCTCGGTCCGGGGGTCGAACACTGAAGCTTTCTTT
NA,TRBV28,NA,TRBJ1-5,CASSLAADSRRPQHF,TGTGCCAGCAGTTTAGCTGCGGACAGCCGCCGGCCCCAGCATTTT
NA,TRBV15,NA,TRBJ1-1,CATSPRVLNTEAFF,TGTGCCACCAGTCCCCGGGTCTTGAACACTGAAGCTTTCTTT
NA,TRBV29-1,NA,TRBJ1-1,CSPVDRTNTEAFF,TGCAGCCCGGTCGACAGAACGAACACTGAAGCTTTCTTT
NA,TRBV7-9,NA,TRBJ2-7,CASSTPLRSYEQYF,TGTGCCAGCAGCACCCCGCTGAGGTCCTACGAGCAGTACTTC
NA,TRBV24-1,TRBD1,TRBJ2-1,CATSGPGGSYNEQFF,TGTGCCACCAGTGGGCCAGGGGGCTCCTACAATGAGCAGTTCTTC
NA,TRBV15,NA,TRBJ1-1,CATSPEFGTEAFF,TGTGCCACCAGCCCTGAGTTCGGGACTGAAGCTTTCTTT
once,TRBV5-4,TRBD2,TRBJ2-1,CASSAGTSGSGIEQFF,TGTGCCAGCAGCGCGGGGACTAGCGGGAGTGGTATTGAGCAGTTCTTC
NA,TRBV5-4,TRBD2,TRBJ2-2,CASSLSVGRATTGELFF,TGTGCCAGCAGCTTGTCCGTGGGGAGGGCGACCACCGGGGAGCTGTTTTTT
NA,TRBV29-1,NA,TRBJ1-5,CSVVPGAGDQPQHF,TGCAGCGTTGTGCCGGGGGCGGGGGATCAGCCCCAGCATTTT
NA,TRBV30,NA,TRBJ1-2,CASSFDLGYGYTF,TGTGCCTCCTCCTTCGACTTAGGCTATGGCTACACCTTC
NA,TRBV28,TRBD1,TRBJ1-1,CASSLEAGGNTEAFF,TGTGCCAGCAGTTTGGAGGCAGGGGGGAACACTGAAGCTTTCTTT
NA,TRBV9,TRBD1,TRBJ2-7,CASSVGTGGHYEQYF,TGTGCCAGCAGCGTGGGGACAGGGGGCCACTACGAGCAGTACTTC
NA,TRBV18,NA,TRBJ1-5,CASSPQSPRDQPQHF,TGTGCCAGCTCACCACAGAGTCCTAGAGACCAGCCCCAGCATTTT
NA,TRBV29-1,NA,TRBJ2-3,CSVVRGPSHSF,TGCAGCGTAGTGCGAGGGCCTTCGCATAGTTTT
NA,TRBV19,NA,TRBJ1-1,CASSMYGGGFGTEAFF,TGTGCCAGTAGTATGTACGGGGGTGGGTTCGGCACTGAAGCTTTCTTT
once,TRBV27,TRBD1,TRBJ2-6,CASSLSGTGFSGANVLTF,TGTGCCAGCAGTTTATCCGGGACAGGGTTCTCTGGGGCCAACGTCCTGACTTTC